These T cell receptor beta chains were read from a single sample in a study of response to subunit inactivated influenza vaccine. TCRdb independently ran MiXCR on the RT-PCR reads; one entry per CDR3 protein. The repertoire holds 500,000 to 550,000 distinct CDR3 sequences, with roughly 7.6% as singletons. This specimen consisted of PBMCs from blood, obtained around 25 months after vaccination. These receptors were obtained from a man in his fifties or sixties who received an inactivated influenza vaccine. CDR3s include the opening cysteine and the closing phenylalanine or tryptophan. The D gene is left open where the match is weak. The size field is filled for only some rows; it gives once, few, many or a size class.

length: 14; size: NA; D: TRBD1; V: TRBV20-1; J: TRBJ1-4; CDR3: CSARPTGDGEKLFF; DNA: TGCAGTGCTAGGCCGACAGGGGATGGGGAAAAACTGTTTTTT
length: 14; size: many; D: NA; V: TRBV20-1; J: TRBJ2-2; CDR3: CSASGTVNTGELFF; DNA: TGCAGTGCTAGTGGGACGGTGAACACCGGGGAGCTGTTTTTT
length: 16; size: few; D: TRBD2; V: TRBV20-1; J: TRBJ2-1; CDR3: CSARWTSGRTRNEQFF; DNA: TGCAGTGCTAGATGGACTAGCGGGAGGACTAGGAATGAGCAGTTCTTC
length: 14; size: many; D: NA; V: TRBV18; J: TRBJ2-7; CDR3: CASSPPKGTYEQYF; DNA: TGTGCCAGCTCACCACCCAAAGGGACCTACGAGCAGTACTTC
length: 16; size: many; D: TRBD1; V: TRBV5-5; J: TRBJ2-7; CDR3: CASSPNPGGLTYEQYF; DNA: TGTGCCAGCAGCCCGAATCCAGGGGGCTTGACCTACGAGCAGTACTTC
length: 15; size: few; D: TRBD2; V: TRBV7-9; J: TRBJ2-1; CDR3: CASSLDSGGAVKQFF; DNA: TGTGCCAGCAGCCTGGATAGCGGGGGGGCGGTTAAGCAGTTCTTC
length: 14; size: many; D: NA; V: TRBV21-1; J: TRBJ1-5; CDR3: CASSKGQGKEPQHF; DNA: TGTGCCAGCAGCAAAGGACAGGGGAAGGAGCCCCAGCATTTT
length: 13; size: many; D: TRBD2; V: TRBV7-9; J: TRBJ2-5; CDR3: CASSFGGEETQYF; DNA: TGTGCCAGCAGCTTCGGGGGGGAAGAGACCCAGTACTTC
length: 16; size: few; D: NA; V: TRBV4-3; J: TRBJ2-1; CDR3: CASSQDDVSSYNEQFF; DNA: TGCGCCAGCAGCCAAGATGACGTTAGCTCCTACAATGAGCAGTTCTTC
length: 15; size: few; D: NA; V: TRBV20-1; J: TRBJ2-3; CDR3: CSANLGGSGTDTQYF; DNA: TGCAGTGCTAACCTAGGAGGGAGTGGCACAGATACGCAGTATTTT
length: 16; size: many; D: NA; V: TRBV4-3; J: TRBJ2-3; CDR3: CASSQKTRGSTDTQYF; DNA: TGCGCCAGCAGCCAGAAAACTAGGGGGAGCACAGATACGCAGTATTTT
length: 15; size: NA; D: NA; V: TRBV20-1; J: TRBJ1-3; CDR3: CSAKNRARGGNTIYF; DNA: TGCAGTGCTAAAAACCGGGCCCGGGGTGGAAACACCATATATTTT
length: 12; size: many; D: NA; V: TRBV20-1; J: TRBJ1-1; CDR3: CSARDTDSRAFF; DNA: TGCAGTGCCCGGGACACGGATTCTAGGGCTTTCTTT
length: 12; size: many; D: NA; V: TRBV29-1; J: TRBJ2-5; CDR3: CSATSSGETQYF; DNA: TGCAGCGCAACTTCCTCCGGGGAGACCCAGTACTTC
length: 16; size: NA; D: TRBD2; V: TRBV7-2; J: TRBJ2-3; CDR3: CASRSGLAGRTDTQYF; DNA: TGTGCCAGCAGATCAGGACTAGCGGGGCGCACAGATACGCAGTATTTT
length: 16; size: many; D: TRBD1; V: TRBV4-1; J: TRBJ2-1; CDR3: CASSQPRTGGRNEQFF; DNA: TGCGCCAGCAGCCAACCGCGGACAGGGGGCAGGAATGAGCAGTTCTTC
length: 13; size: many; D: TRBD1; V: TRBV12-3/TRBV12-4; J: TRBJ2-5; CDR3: CASSFGRGETQYF; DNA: TGTGCCAGCAGTTTTGGCAGGGGGGAGACCCAGTACTTC
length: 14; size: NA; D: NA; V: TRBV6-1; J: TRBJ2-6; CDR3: CASSSGVRANVLTF; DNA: TGTGCCAGCAGCTCGGGGGTGAGGGCCAACGTCCTGACTTTC
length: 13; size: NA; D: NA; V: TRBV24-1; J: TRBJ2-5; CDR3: CATSTRIQETQYF; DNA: TGTGCCACCTCTACACGGATCCAAGAGACCCAGTACTTC
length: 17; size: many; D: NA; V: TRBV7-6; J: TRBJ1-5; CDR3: CASSLGSAGSSNQPQHF; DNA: TGTGCCAGCAGCTTAGGCTCGGCAGGGAGTAGCAATCAGCCCCAGCATTTT
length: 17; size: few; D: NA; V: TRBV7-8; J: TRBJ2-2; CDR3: CASSLMGRPSGTGELFF; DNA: TGTGCCAGCAGCTTAATGGGACGGCCCTCGGGCACCGGGGAGCTGTTTTTT
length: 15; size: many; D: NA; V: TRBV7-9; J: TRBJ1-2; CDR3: CASSLVAGRGYGYTF; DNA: TGTGCCAGCAGCTTAGTCGCCGGCAGGGGCTATGGCTACACCTTC
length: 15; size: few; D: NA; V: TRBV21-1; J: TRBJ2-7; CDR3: CASNTSGRVPYEQYF; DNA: TGTGCCAGCAATACTAGCGGGAGGGTACCCTACGAGCAGTACTTC
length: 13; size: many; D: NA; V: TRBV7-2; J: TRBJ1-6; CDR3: CASSLSQNSPLHF; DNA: TGTGCCAGCAGCTTGTCCCAGAATTCACCCCTCCACTTT
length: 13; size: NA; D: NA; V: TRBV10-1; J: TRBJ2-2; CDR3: CASGTPNTGELFF; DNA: TGCGCCAGCGGGACACCGAACACCGGGGAGCTGTTTTTT
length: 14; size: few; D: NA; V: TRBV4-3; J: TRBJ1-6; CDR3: CASSQDSKDSPLHF; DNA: TGCGCCAGCAGCCAAGATTCGAAGGATTCACCCCTCCACTTT
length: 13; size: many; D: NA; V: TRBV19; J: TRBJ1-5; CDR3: CASSILLGKNQHF; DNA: TGTGCCAGTAGTATATTATTGGGAAAAAACCAGCATTTT
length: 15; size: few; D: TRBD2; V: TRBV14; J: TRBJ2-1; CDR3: CASSQDTLAGVEQFF; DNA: TGTGCCAGCAGCCAAGATACACTAGCGGGAGTGGAGCAGTTCTTC
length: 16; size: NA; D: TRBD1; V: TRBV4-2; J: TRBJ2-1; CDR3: CASSSRTGGTYNEHFF; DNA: TGTGCCAGCAGCTCCCGGACAGGGGGGACCTACAATGAGCACTTCTTC
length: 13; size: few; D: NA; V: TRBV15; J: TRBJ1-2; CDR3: CATSRDGTTGYTF; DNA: TGTGCCACCAGCAGAGATGGGACGACTGGCTACACCTTC
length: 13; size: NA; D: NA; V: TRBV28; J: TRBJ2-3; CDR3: CASSPQLGDTQYF; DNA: TGTGCCAGCAGTCCCCAGTTGGGAGATACGCAGTATTTT
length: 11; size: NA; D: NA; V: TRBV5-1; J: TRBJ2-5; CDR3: CASSLDAGQYF; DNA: TGCGCCAGCAGCTTGGATGCAGGCCAGTACTTC
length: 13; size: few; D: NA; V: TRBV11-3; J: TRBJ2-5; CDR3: CASSLHVQETQYF; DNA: TGTGCCAGCAGCCTCCACGTACAAGAGACCCAGTACTTC
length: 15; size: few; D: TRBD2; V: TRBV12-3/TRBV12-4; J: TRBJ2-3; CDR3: CASRRASGGANTQYF; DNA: TGTGCCAGCAGACGGGCTAGCGGGGGGGCGAATACGCAGTATTTT
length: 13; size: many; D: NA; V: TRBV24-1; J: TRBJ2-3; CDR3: CATSLGGANTQYF; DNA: TGTGCCACCAGTTTGGGGGGTGCAAATACGCAGTATTTT
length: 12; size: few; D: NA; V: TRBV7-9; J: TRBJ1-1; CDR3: CASSQAGAEAFF; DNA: TGTGCCAGCAGCCAAGCAGGCGCTGAAGCTTTCTTT
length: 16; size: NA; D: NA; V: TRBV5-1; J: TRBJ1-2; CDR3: CASSLASSRGNYGYTF; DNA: TGCGCCAGCAGCTTGGCTTCCTCAAGGGGGAACTATGGCTACACCTTC
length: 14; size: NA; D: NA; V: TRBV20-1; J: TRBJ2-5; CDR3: CSANPGGLKETQYF; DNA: TGCAGTGCGAACCCCGGCGGACTGAAAGAGACCCAGTACTTC
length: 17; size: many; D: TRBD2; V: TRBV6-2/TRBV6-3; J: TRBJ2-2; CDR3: CASRPLAGVANTGELFF; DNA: TGTGCCAGCAGACCACTAGCGGGAGTGGCGAACACCGGGGAGCTGTTTTTT
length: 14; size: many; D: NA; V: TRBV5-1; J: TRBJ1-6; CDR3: CASSLDGRNSPLHF; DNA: TGCGCCAGCAGCTTGGACGGCAGAAATTCACCCCTCCACTTT